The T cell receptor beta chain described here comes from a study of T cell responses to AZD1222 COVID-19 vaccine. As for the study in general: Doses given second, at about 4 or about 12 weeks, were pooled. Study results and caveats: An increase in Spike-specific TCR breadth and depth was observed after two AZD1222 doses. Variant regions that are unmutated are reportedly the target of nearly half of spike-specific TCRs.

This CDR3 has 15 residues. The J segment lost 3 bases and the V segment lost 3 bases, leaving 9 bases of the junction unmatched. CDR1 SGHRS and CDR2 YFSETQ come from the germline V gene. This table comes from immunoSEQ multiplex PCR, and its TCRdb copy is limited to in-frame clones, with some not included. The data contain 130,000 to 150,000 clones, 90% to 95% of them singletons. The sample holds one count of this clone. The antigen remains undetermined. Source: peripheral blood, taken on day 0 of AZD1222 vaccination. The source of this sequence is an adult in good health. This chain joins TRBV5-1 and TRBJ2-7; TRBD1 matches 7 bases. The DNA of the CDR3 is TGCGCCAGCAGCTCCTCAGGGGGTCTTTTCTACGAGCAGTACTTC. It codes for CASSSSGGLFYEQYF.